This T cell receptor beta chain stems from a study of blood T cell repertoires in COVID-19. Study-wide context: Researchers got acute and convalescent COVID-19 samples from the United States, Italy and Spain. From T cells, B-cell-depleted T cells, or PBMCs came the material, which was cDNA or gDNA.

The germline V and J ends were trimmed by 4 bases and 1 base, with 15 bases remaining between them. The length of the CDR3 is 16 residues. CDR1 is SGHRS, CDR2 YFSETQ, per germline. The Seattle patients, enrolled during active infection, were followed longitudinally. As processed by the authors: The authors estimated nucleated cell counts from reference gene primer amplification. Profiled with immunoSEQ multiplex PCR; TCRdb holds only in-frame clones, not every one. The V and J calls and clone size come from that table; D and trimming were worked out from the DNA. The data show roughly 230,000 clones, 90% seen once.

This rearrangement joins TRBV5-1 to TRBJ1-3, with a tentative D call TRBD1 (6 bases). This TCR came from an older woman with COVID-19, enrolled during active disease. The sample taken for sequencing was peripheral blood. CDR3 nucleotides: TGCGCCAGCAGCCTGAACAGGGAATGGTCTGGAAACACCATATATTTT. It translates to CASSLNREWSGNTIYF.